Listed here are 16 T cell receptor beta chains from one sample, sequenced in a study of blood T cell repertoires in COVID-19. TCRdb's copy holds only in-frame clones and misses some; the assay was immunoSEQ multiplex PCR. The sample carries roughly 84,000 clones, just under 85% recorded once. The specimen was peripheral blood. The receptors stem from a man older than 75 with active or convalescent COVID-19.

The chain has TRBV7-9 and TRBJ2-3, with 15 bases lining up with TRBD2. Germline V CDR1 and CDR2: SEHNR, FQNEAQ (reference sequence). Trimming at V came to 5 bases and at J to 6 bases, leaving 9 bases not matched to a gene. This CDR3 has 17 amino acids. CDR3 protein: CASSERGLAGGDDTQYF. In nucleotides, the CDR3 is TGTGCCAGCAGCGAAAGGGGACTAGCGGGGGGAGATGATACGCAGTATTTT.

In regard to this clone: Its ends do not fully match the called genes, so a read error is possible. The V gene is TRBV14, the J gene TRBJ1-3, with D maybe TRBD1 (6 bases). This CDR3 has 16 residues. Germline V gene sequence: CDR1 SGHDN, CDR2 FVKESK. The CDR3 sequence is CASSPPGQQSGNTIYF. Written as DNA, the CDR3 is TGTGCCAGCAGCCCCCCCGGACAGCAGAGTGGAAACACTATATATTTT.

In regard to this clone: An end of the junction does not agree with germline; a read error may underlie this. DNA for the CDR3: TGTGCCAGCTGTGATCCGGGACAAAAGGGGTGCTACACCTTC. Protein: CASCDPGQKGCYTF. The chain is built from TRBV6-1 and TRBJ1-2, with D maybe TRBD1 (6 bases). CDR1 and CDR2 (germline): MNHNS, SASEGT. The CDR3 length is 14 residues.

This chain links TRBV7-2 with TRBJ2-1; 9 bases line up with TRBD2. Germline values: CDR1 SGHTA, CDR2 FQGNSA. There are 17 residues in the CDR3. Trimming cost V 1 base and J 7 bases; bases outside gene matches: 11. CDR3 bases: TGTGCCAGCAGCTTAGGAGAAGCGGGGGGACCTCGGAATGAGCAGTTCTTC. It is translated as CASSLGEAGGPRNEQFF.

The J gene is TRBJ2-5, the V gene TRBV19; a possible D gene is TRBD2 (6 bases). Trimming left V 1 base short and J 4 bases short, with 10 bases between. This CDR3 has 14 residues. The V gene's germline CDR1 is LNHDA and CDR2 SQIVND (reference sequence). CDR3: CASSIVASVETQYF. The CDR3 region has the DNA TGTGCCAGTAGTATAGTGGCTAGCGTAGAGACCCAGTACTTC.

V is TRBV18 and J is TRBJ2-3; D is undetermined. This CDR3 contains 14 residues. V was cut by 6 bases and J by 1 base, with 11 bases left in between. Germline V CDR1 and CDR2: KGHSH, LQKENI. As DNA, the CDR3 is TGTGCCAGCTCCCGGTCTACAGGCACAGATACGCAGTATTTT. This codes for CASSRSTGTDTQYF.

The rearrangement links TRBV5-5 to TRBJ2-7, with no clear D. The CDR3 runs 13 residues. Germline V gene sequence: CDR1 SGHKS, CDR2 YYEKEE (reference sequence). Trimming removed 0 bases from V and 3 bases from J, with 7 bases in between. Here the CDR3 reads CASSLALGYEQYV. The CDR3 DNA follows: TGTGCCAGCAGCTTGGCTCTCGGCTACGAGCAGTACGTC.

The chain employs TRBV11-2 and TRBJ2-3; 8 positions match TRBD1. This CDR3 is built from 14 residues. V lost 8 bases, J lost 10 bases, and 14 bases stayed unmatched. Germline CDR1 and CDR2: SGHAT and FQNNGV. CDR3 region: CASGQGAIGSAQYF. CDR3 bases: TGTGCCAGCGGCCAGGGGGCGATCGGATCGGCGCAGTATTTT. Drawing the rest from reference TRBV11-2 and TRBJ2-3, the complete variable domain is EAGVAQSPRYKIIEKRQSVAFWCNPISGHATLYWYQQILGQGPKLLIQFQNNGVVDDSQLPKDRFSAERLKGVDSTLKIQPAKLEDSAVYLCASGQGAIGSAQYFGPGTRLTVL.

The DNA for the CDR3 is TGCGCCAGCAGCTTGGGAGGGGGCCTTGTCACAGATACGCAGTATTTT. Amino acids: CASSLGGGLVTDTQYF. The chain uses TRBV5-1 and TRBJ2-3, with 7 bases aligning to TRBD1. The CDR3 sequence is 16 residues long. J lost 2 bases, V lost 0 bases, and 6 bases had no gene match. Germline values: CDR1 SGHRS, CDR2 YFSETQ.

This sequence joins TRBV7-3 and TRBJ1-1; 9 bases match TRBD1. The V and J ends lost 5 bases and 0 bases, in that order; junction bases with no gene match: 4. CDR1 is SGHTA and CDR2 is FQGTGA in the germline V gene. The CDR3 totals 15 residues. CDR3 sequence (DNA): TGTGCCAGCAGCACAGGGACAGGGATGAACACTGAAGCTTTCTTT. Translation gives CASSTGTGMNTEAFF.

The rearrangement links TRBV9 to TRBJ1-6; tentatively, D is TRBD1 (6 bases). The V gene's germline CDR1 is SGDLS and CDR2 YYNGEE. The germline V and J ends were trimmed by 0 bases and 7 bases, with 14 bases remaining between them. This CDR3 region has 16 residues. This chain's CDR3 is CASSVGPPGGNSPLHF. The CDR3 DNA follows: TGTGCCAGCAGCGTAGGCCCCCCGGGGGGCAATTCACCCCTCCACTTT. The full variable domain, completed using reference TRBV9 and TRBJ1-6, is DSGVTQTPKHLITATGQRVTLRCSPRSGDLSVYWYQQSLDQGLQFLIQYYNGEERAKGNILERFSAQQFPDLHSELNLSSLELGDSALYFCASSVGPPGGNSPLHFGNGTRLTVT.

This clone was observed a handful of times. V is TRBV24-1 and J is TRBJ1-3; TRBD1 might be the D (5 bases). Between the trimmed V and J ends, which lost 5 bases and 0 bases, there was a span of 13 bases. The CDR3 runs to 16 residues. Germline V CDR1 and CDR2: KGHDR, SFDVKD. The CDR3 sequence is CATSAPGFRSGNTIYF. In nucleotides, the CDR3 is TGTGCCACCAGTGCGCCAGGGTTTCGCTCTGGAAACACCATATATTTT.

This chain links TRBV3-1 (or the pseudogene TRBV3-2) with TRBJ1-2; D not resolved. The germline V gene encodes CDR1 LGHDT and CDR2 YNNKEL (reference sequence). The CDR3 is 16 amino acids. The V end lost 0 bases, the J end lost 8 bases, and 19 bases lay between the germline ends. This CDR3 is CASSQDWTGPGRGYTF. DNA for the CDR3: TGTGCCAGCAGCCAAGATTGGACGGGCCCGGGGAGAGGCTACACCTTC.

The genes are TRBV11-2 and TRBJ1-2; TRBD1 might be the D (6 bases). The V gene lost 0 bases and the J gene lost 8 bases, with 13 bases spanning the gap. The CDR3 covers 14 residues. Germline-derived CDR1 and CDR2 are SGHAT and FQNNGV. The CDR3 is CASSLEGGEKGYTF. CDR3 coding DNA: TGTGCCAGCAGCTTAGAAGGGGGGGAGAAAGGCTACACCTTC.

V gene TRBV9 combines with J gene TRBJ1-2; the match to TRBD1 covers 7 bases. CDR1 and CDR2 from the germline V gene are SGDLS and YYNGEE. CDR3 length equals 15 residues. V lost 4 bases, J lost 8 bases, and 14 bases stayed unmatched. CDR3 DNA: TGTGCCAGCAGCTACACCGGGACAGCCAATGGAGGCTACACCTTC. This translates into CASSYTGTANGGYTF. Supplemented by reference TRBV9 and TRBJ1-2, the full variable domain reads DSGVTQTPKHLITATGQRVTLRCSPRSGDLSVYWYQQSLDQGLQFLIQYYNGEERAKGNILERFSAQQFPDLHSELNLSSLELGDSALYFCASSYTGTANGGYTFGSGTRLTVV.

The chain carries TRBV10-2 and TRBJ1-5; D remains ambiguous. Germline values: CDR1 WSHSY, CDR2 SAAADI. The CDR3 loop spans 15 amino acids. Trimming took off 2 bases at V and 3 bases at J, with 11 bases between the two ends. CDR3 protein: CASSENKAFNQPQHF. In DNA form, the CDR3 reads TGCGCCAGCAGTGAGAATAAAGCGTTCAATCAGCCCCAGCATTTT.